Listed below are T cell receptor beta chains from one sample, sequenced in a study of shared clonotypes between healthy human individuals. The data were produced by immunoSEQ multiplex PCR, yet TCRdb's version contains in-frame clones alone and is incomplete. The sample yields approximately 980,000 clones, over 60% seen once. Sequencing input: memory CD4+ T cells sorted from blood. The source of these receptors is a man between 18 and 35 years old in good health. The conserved cysteine and the conserved F or W are not part of the CDR3 here. The order of the fields is V gene, CDR3 length, CDR3 protein.

TRBV18 | 10 | ASSPSADTQY
TRBV20-1 | 9 | SAPRNEKLF
TRBV9 | 11 | ASSVDGTTEAF
TRBV5-1 | 13 | ASSNPGQRNTEAF
TRBV6-5 | 11 | ASSYQGADTQY
TRBV25-1 | 16 | ASSANPGQGASGNTIY
TRBV30 | 11 | AWRGQKNTEAF
TRBV11-2 | 10 | ASSLEYSPLH
TRBV30 | 11 | AWSGKSGNTIY
TRBV7-8 | 14 | ASSPGGTSGQETQY
TRBV19 | 13 | ASSIAGPALETQY
TRBV6-5 | 9 | ASSSRETQY
TRBV7-9 | 13 | ASDWTGDKVYGYT
TRBV15 | 14 | ATSPQASVGTDTQY
TRBV7-2 | 12 | ASSLGRYPPPLH
TRBV20-1 | 9 | SARRHYGYT
TRBV14 | 11 | ASSQLGEETQY
TRBV7-9 | 10 | ASSLGVYEQY
TRBV5-6 | 14 | ASSGGTGPNTGELF
TRBV7-9 | 13 | ASSPWTGDRDEQF
TRBV5-4 | 13 | ASSLGGASTDTQY
TRBV6-5 | 11 | ASSAPGARGYT
TRBV28 | 13 | ASSQAGGSHNEQF
TRBV6-6 | 13 | ASSYQRTGQETQY
TRBV30 | 10 | AMGQGSFRQY
TRBV7-9 | 11 | ASSQGFSQPQH
TRBV30 | 10 | AWSPGNYGYT
TRBV6-5 | 11 | ASSYAPNTEAF
TRBV6-5 | 12 | ASSKSGHTYEQY
TRBV10-2 | 12 | ASSEGGSYYEQY
TRBV10-3 | 11 | AIRGGGNQPQH
TRBV10-1 | 12 | ASKKEELEETQY
TRBV14 | 13 | ASSQDRQGNSPLH
TRBV5-6 | 11 | ASSLPGGVAQY
TRBV7-8 | 12 | ASSLDRAYNEQF
TRBV2 | 12 | ASSESRGGSPLH
TRBV4-1 | 15 | ASSQEGRGVSYNEQF